Each of the 3 T cell receptor beta chains below was sequenced from the same sample in a study of cytomegalovirus exposure and HLA in healthy donors. The PCR employed 60 Vbeta primers together with 13 Jbeta primers. The protocol was immunoSEQ multiplex PCR, while the TCRdb copy is restricted to in-frame clones and leaves out a portion. Among 110,000 to 150,000 clones, around 79% were seen once, and the ten largest hold 1.7%. Sequencing was performed on PBMCs. The source is a woman younger than 45 in good health and CMV-seronegative.

The chain combines TRBV27 with TRBJ1-2, with D perhaps TRBD1 (5 bases). V was cut by 2 bases and J by 3 bases, with 7 bases left in between. This CDR3 region has 13 residues. The germline CDR1 and CDR2 sequences are MNHEY and SMNVEV (reference sequence). CDR3 amino acids: CASSLRRDYGYTF. CDR3 in DNA: TGTGCCAGCAGTTTACGCAGGGACTATGGCTACACCTTC.

This chain uses TRBV13 with TRBJ2-5; D gene unclear. Germline V lookup: CDR1 PRHDT, CDR2 FYEKMQ (reference sequence). V dropped 5 bases and J dropped 5 bases, with 15 bases sitting between them. The CDR3 contains 14 residues. The CDR3 sequence is CASSPQNGHETQYF. CDR3 DNA: TGTGCCAGCAGCCCGCAAAATGGGCACGAGACCCAGTACTTC. The full variable domain, in which reference TRBV13 and TRBJ2-5 provide the parts outside the CDR3, is AAGVIQSPRHLIKEKRETATLKCYPIPRHDTVYWYQQGPGQDPQFLISFYEKMQSDKGSIPDRFSAQQFSDYHSELNMSSLELGDSALYFCASSPQNGHETQYFGPGTRLLVL.

The genes are TRBV9 and TRBJ2-6; unclear D gene. Germline lookup yields CDR1 SGDLS and CDR2 YYNGEE. V dropped 4 bases and J dropped 0 bases, with 11 bases sitting between them. CDR3 length: 16 amino acids. The CDR3 region has the DNA TGTGCCAGCAGCTTCCCCGACTTCTCTGGGGCCAACGTCCTGACTTTC. Its translation: CASSFPDFSGANVLTF.